This TCR beta chain appears in the sequencing data of a study of T cell responses to AZD1222 COVID-19 vaccine. Measured with immunoSEQ multiplex PCR; TCRdb has only the in-frame clones, and not every one. The sample shows 150,000 to 180,000 clones, about 85% of them seen only once. The germline V and J ends were trimmed by 5 bases and 6 bases, with 13 bases remaining between them. CDR3 length equals 14 residues. The germline V gene encodes CDR1 SGHTA and CDR2 FQGNSA. This TCR was sampled from an adult in good health. The sample consisted of peripheral blood, taken on day 0 of AZD1222 vaccination. This chain joins TRBV7-2 and TRBJ2-2, with D maybe TRBD2 (5 bases). The CDR3 loop is CASSPSRGPGELFF. CDR3 DNA sequence: TGTGCCAGCAGCCCTAGCCGGGGTCCCGGGGAGCTGTTTTTT.